The 24 T cell receptor beta chains given below trace back to one sample, sequenced in a study of T cell responses to AZD1222 COVID-19 vaccine. The table came from immunoSEQ multiplex PCR; TCRdb's copy has only in-frame clones and leaves some out. The table has fewer than 200,000 clones, approximately 92% seen once. Sequenced here: peripheral blood, sampled on day 0 of AZD1222 vaccination. The origin of the receptors is an adult in good health.

The V and J genes are TRBV18 and TRBJ2-1; D tentatively reads TRBD1 or TRBD2 (6 bases each). The V end was cut by 3 bases, the J end by 5 bases, with 11 bases between. CDR3 length: 14 residues. CDR1 KGHSH and CDR2 LQKENI come from the germline V gene. The CDR3 region is CASSPWGAHNEQFF. The CDR3 region has the DNA TGTGCCAGCTCACCGTGGGGGGCCCACAATGAGCAGTTCTTC.

The genes are TRBV10-3 and TRBJ1-2; D unresolved. Between the trimmed V and J ends, which lost 0 bases and 0 bases, there was a span of 11 bases. CDR1 is ENHRY, CDR2 SYGVKD, per germline. The CDR3 is 16 amino acids. The CDR3 protein is CAISESYRGSNYGYTF. CDR3 DNA sequence: TGTGCCATCAGTGAGTCGTATCGGGGATCTAACTATGGCTACACCTTC.

The chain is built from TRBV6-6 and TRBJ1-1; D is possibly TRBD1 (6 bases). CDR1 is MNHNY, CDR2 SVGAGI, per germline (reference sequence). V was shortened by 11 bases and J by 7 bases, with 14 bases between the two germline ends. The length of the CDR3 is 11 residues. The CDR3 DNA follows: TGTGCCGCAAGGGGGGAGGTTGAAGCTTTCTTT. Translating it yields CAARGEVEAFF.

The V gene is TRBV12-3 or TRBV12-4, the J gene TRBJ2-3, with D hard to call. Trimming stripped 2 bases from V and 4 bases from J, with 7 bases between. The CDR3 covers 13 residues. CDR3 loop: CASSLSVPDTQYF. The CDR3 DNA follows: TGTGCCAGCAGTTTATCAGTACCAGATACGCAGTATTTT.

The chain uses TRBV29-1 and TRBJ1-2; no reliable D call. The CDR3 spans 13 residues. Germline V CDR1 and CDR2: SQVTM, ANQGSEA. V lost 4 bases to trimming and J lost 2 bases, with 11 bases between them. As DNA, the CDR3 is TGCAGCGTTGTGGAGGGAGGGAACTATGGCTACACCTTC. Residues: CSVVEGGNYGYTF.

The chain uses TRBV29-1 and TRBJ2-3; D is unclear. The CDR3 extends over 10 amino acids. Per the germline V gene, CDR1 is SQVTM and CDR2 is ANQGSEA. V was clipped by 7 bases and J by 0 bases, with 2 bases between them. CDR3 sequence reads: CSGSTDTQYF. The CDR3 DNA reads TGCAGCGGGAGCACAGATACGCAGTATTTT.

The V call is TRBV4-3, the J call TRBJ1-4, with no clear D. Looked up from germline, CDR1 is LGHNA and CDR2 is YSLEER. The V gene lost 0 bases and the J gene lost 4 bases, with 9 bases spanning the gap. The CDR3 runs 15 residues. CDR3 loop: CASSQERSLNEKLFF. The CDR3 DNA is TGCGCCAGCAGCCAAGAGAGGAGTCTTAATGAAAAACTGTTTTTT.

The chain uses TRBV28 and TRBJ1-2, with 7 positions matching TRBD1. Germline CDR1 is MDHEN and CDR2 is SYDVKM. CDR3 size: 15 residues. J was trimmed by 9 bases and V by 4 bases; bases with no gene match: 14. CDR3 sequence: CASSSPPTGKGSYTF. The CDR3, as DNA: TGTGCCAGCAGTTCACCACCGACAGGGAAAGGGAGCTACACCTTC.

The chain combines TRBV6-2 or TRBV6-3 with TRBJ1-2; TRBD1 agrees at 8 bases. CDR1 and CDR2 (germline): MNHEY, SVGEGT. This CDR3 is built from 15 residues. V lost 7 bases and J lost 4; bases outside the gene matches: 11. CDR3 nucleotide sequence: TGTGCCAGCAACCCGGACAGGGTAAACCCCTATGGCTACACCTTC. Translation gives CASNPDRVNPYGYTF.

The CDR3 sequence is CASSPWGGRTGELFF. CDR3 DNA: TGTGCCAGCAGTCCCTGGGGGGGGCGAACCGGGGAGCTGTTTTTT. This chain uses TRBV27 with TRBJ2-2, with D perhaps TRBD2 (7 bases). CDR3 length: 15 amino acids. CDR1 MNHEY and CDR2 SMNVEV come from the germline V gene (reference sequence). V was cut by 5 bases and J by 5 bases, with 15 bases left in between.

CDR3 residues: CASSLQGELFF. The DNA for the CDR3 is TGCGCCAGCAGCTTACAAGGGGAGCTGTTTTTT. The chain employs TRBV5-1 and TRBJ2-2; D is uncertain. Germline CDR1 reads SGHRS; CDR2 reads YFSETQ. The length of the CDR3 is 11 residues. V lost 2 bases and J 8 bases, leaving 4 bases between the germline ends.

This chain links TRBV4-2 with TRBJ1-1; 8 nucleotides line up with TRBD1. V trimming: 1 base; J trimming: 0 bases; junction bases outside the gene matches: 1. CDR3 length: 15 residues. The germline CDR1 and CDR2 sequences are LGHNA and YNFKEQ. The CDR3 DNA reads as TGTGCCAGCAGCCAAGCAGGGGGCGTGAACACTGAAGCTTTCTTT. It yields the protein CASSQAGGVNTEAFF.

The chain recombines TRBV7-2 with TRBJ2-1; D possibly corresponds to TRBD2 (6 bases). CDR1 SGHTA and CDR2 FQGNSA come from the germline V gene. This CDR3 contains 15 residues. The V end lost 5 bases, the J end lost 4 bases, and 15 bases lay between the germline ends. This chain's CDR3 is CASSQWRGTYNEQFF. The CDR3 coding sequence is TGTGCCAGCAGCCAATGGAGGGGAACTTACAATGAGCAGTTCTTC.

The rearrangement links TRBV9 to TRBJ2-1, with a weak D call TRBD2 (7 bases). V dropped 2 bases and J dropped 3 bases, with 12 bases sitting between them. This CDR3 contains 15 residues. Germline CDR1 is SGDLS and CDR2 is YYNGEE. The CDR3 nucleotides are TGTGCCAGCAGCGTCGGACTAGGGGGCTACAATGAGCAGTTCTTC. Protein: CASSVGLGGYNEQFF.

The J gene is TRBJ2-7, the V gene TRBV7-9; D remains unclear. Trimming left V 7 bases short and J 6 bases short, with 19 bases between. There are 14 residues in the CDR3. Germline assignment: CDR1 SEHNR and CDR2 FQNEAQ (reference sequence). DNA of the CDR3: TGTGCCAGCACCATTAAAGACTCCTCTGTCGAGCAGTACTTC. Translation: CASTIKDSSVEQYF.

The genes are TRBV5-1 and TRBJ1-2, with TRBD1 as a possible D gene (5 bases). V was pared by 6 bases and J by 7 bases, with 25 bases between. Germline V gene data show CDR1 as SGHRS and CDR2 as YFSETQ. The CDR3 sequence is 16 residues long. CDR3 DNA: TGCGCCAGCACCGTGGGGCAGGGTGTCTCCGCTGCTGGCTACACCTTC. It codes for CASTVGQGVSAAGYTF.

This chain joins TRBV6-5 and TRBJ1-3, with D possibly TRBD1 on 6 matching bases. V was trimmed by 4 bases and J by 0 bases, leaving 13 bases between them. The germline V gene encodes CDR1 MNHEY and CDR2 SVGAGI. The CDR3 is made up of 16 amino acids. The CDR3 region is CASSLDRPSSGNTIYF. In DNA form, the CDR3 reads TGTGCCAGCAGTTTAGACAGGCCTAGCTCTGGAAACACCATATATTTT.

The chain combines TRBV12-3 or TRBV12-4 with TRBJ2-7; unclear D gene. V lost 6 bases, J lost 0 bases, and 9 bases lay in between. The CDR3 has 13 amino acids. The DNA of the CDR3 is TGTGCCAGCAGGCCCACGAGCTCCTACGAGCAGTACTTC. Translated: CASRPTSSYEQYF.

The chain couples TRBV4-2 to TRBJ1-2, with TRBD1 matching 7 bases. V gave up 4 bases and J gave up 3 bases; unmatched junction bases: 11. The CDR3 length is 16 residues. Germline assignment: CDR1 LGHNA and CDR2 YNFKEQ. CDR3: CASSRADRATYYGYTF. The CDR3 DNA is TGTGCCAGCAGCCGAGCAGACAGGGCCACCTACTATGGCTACACCTTC.

This chain connects TRBV5-1 to TRBJ1-1; D perhaps matches TRBD1 (5 bases). Germline V lookup: CDR1 SGHRS, CDR2 YFSETQ. V lost 0 bases, J lost 1 base, and 16 bases lay in between. The CDR3 has 17 residues. CDR3 sequence: CASSLAIYEGKNTEAFF. The CDR3 DNA reads as TGCGCCAGCAGCTTGGCAATATACGAGGGGAAGAACACTGAAGCTTTCTTT. Full variable domain (rest looked up from reference TRBV5-1 and TRBJ1-1): KAGVTQTPRYLIKTRGQQVTLSCSPISGHRSVSWYQQTPGQGLQFLFEYFSETQRNKGNFPGRFSGRQFSNSRSEMNVSTLELGDSALYLCASSLAIYEGKNTEAFFGQGTRLTVV.

The V call is TRBV11-1, the J call TRBJ1-1, with D hard to call. The CDR3 contains 15 residues. Germline CDR1 is SGHAT and CDR2 is FQDESV (reference sequence). The V and J ends lost 5 bases and 4 bases respectively, with 17 bases between them. This CDR3 is CASSAYLGLFTEAFF. CDR3 in DNA: TGTGCCAGCAGCGCATATTTAGGGCTCTTCACTGAAGCTTTCTTT.

The gene calls are TRBV19 and TRBJ1-5, with 10 bases matching TRBD1. V trimming: 9 bases; J trimming: 2 bases; junction bases outside the gene matches: 19. This CDR3 has 19 amino acids. Germline CDR1 and CDR2: LNHDA and SQIVND (reference sequence). The CDR3 DNA reads TGTGCCAGCAACCCTCGGGGACAGGGGCCTCTAGTTGGCAATCAGCCCCAGCATTTT. This encodes CASNPRGQGPLVGNQPQHF.

The chain combines TRBV5-5 with TRBJ1-2, with D perhaps TRBD1 (6 bases). Trimming removed 4 bases from V and 3 bases from J, with 10 bases in between. Germline-derived CDR1 and CDR2 are SGHKS and YYEKEE (reference sequence). This CDR3 comprises 13 residues. CDR3 residues: CASSTRGHYGYTF. The CDR3, as DNA: TGTGCCAGCAGCACCAGGGGCCACTATGGCTACACCTTC.

This clone was seen just once. The J gene is TRBJ1-1, the V gene TRBV28; TRBD1 aligns across 8 bases. CDR3 size: 15 residues. V gave up 6 bases and J gave up 8 bases; unmatched junction bases: 14. Germline V gives CDR1 MDHEN, CDR2 SYDVKM. The CDR3 DNA reads as TGTGCCAGCAGGGTAGAGACAGGGGCTGCGATGGAAGCTTTCTTT. Protein product: CASRVETGAAMEAFF.